Listed below are T cell receptor beta chains from one sample, sequenced in a study of early T cells in non-severe SARS-CoV-2 infection. TCRdb re-derived calls from the 5' RACE reads in MiXCR, one entry per CDR3 protein. The sample lists 20,000 to 25,000 distinct CDR3 sequences; 4.5% were seen once. Input material: whole blood. The receptors here all came from an adult who was a healthcare worker with PCR-confirmed SARS-CoV-2 infection or an uninfected control (not recorded which). CDR3s include the opening cysteine and the closing phenylalanine or tryptophan. D genes are given only for firm matches. Size is omitted from some rows. Given values are once, few, many or a class for expanded clones.

>-|-|TRBJ2-3|TRBV6-2/TRBV6-3|13
CASIPSGTDTQYF
TGTGCCAGCATTCCCTCGGGGACAGATACGCAGTATTTT
>TRBD2|many|TRBJ2-5|TRBV10-2|14
CALKGLAKQETQYF
TGCGCCTTGAAGGGACTAGCGAAACAAGAGACCCAGTACTTC
>TRBD1|-|TRBJ2-7|TRBV29-1|17
CSVVSLGQGIGFYEQYF
TGCAGCGTTGTCTCCCTGGGACAGGGGATTGGGTTCTACGAGCAGTACTTC
>-|many|TRBJ1-1|TRBV18|14
CASSPGTPLTEAFF
TGTGCCAGCTCACCGGGGACACCTCTCACTGAAGCTTTCTTT
>-|few|TRBJ1-3|TRBV28|13
CASRRAYGNTIYF
TGTGCCAGCAGACGTGCTTACGGAAACACCATATATTTT
>-|medium-sized|TRBJ1-1|TRBV28|13
CASSFRGATEAFF
TGTGCCAGCAGTTTTCGGGGAGCCACTGAAGCTTTCTTT
>-|many|TRBJ1-6|TRBV4-3|15
CASSQDSRQGFHLHF
TGCGCCAGCAGCCAAGATTCTCGGCAGGGGTTTCACCTCCACTTT
>TRBD2|many|TRBJ2-1|TRBV7-2|15
CASSLDAGGWNEQFF
TGTGCCAGCAGCTTAGATGCGGGGGGGTGGAATGAGCAGTTCTTC
>-|many|TRBJ1-5|TRBV5-6|15
CASSLGAGGNQPQHF
TGTGCCAGCAGCTTGGGTGCAGGGGGCAATCAGCCCCAGCATTTT
>-|many|TRBJ2-1|TRBV13|15
CASSLAQSLNNEQFF
TGTGCCAGCAGCTTAGCTCAGTCTCTTAACAATGAGCAGTTCTTC
>-|many|TRBJ2-1|TRBV3-1|14
CASSHEGSYNEQFF
TGTGCCAGCAGCCATGAAGGCTCCTACAATGAGCAGTTCTTC
>TRBD1|many|TRBJ2-4|TRBV15|15
CATSRFGQGLNIQYF
TGTGCCACCAGCAGATTCGGACAGGGGTTAAACATTCAGTACTTC
>-|medium-sized|TRBJ2-3|TRBV5-5|16
CASSFWFGVSTDTQYF
TGTGCCAGCAGCTTTTGGTTTGGAGTTAGCACAGATACGCAGTATTTT
>-|-|TRBJ2-5|TRBV21-1|13
CASSKKGGETQYF
TGTGCCAGCAGCAAAAAGGGGGGAGAGACCCAGTACTTC
>-|medium-sized|TRBJ1-1|TRBV7-9|13
CASSIQGGTEAFF
TGTGCCAGCAGCATACAGGGCGGCACTGAAGCTTTCTTT
>-|many|TRBJ2-5|TRBV7-3|15
CASSLSGGLQETQYF
TGTGCCAGCAGCTTAAGCGGGGGCCTCCAAGAGACCCAGTACTTC
>TRBD2|-|TRBJ2-7|TRBV28|12
CASSPGGGEQYF
TGTGCCAGCAGTCCAGGCGGGGGCGAGCAGTACTTC
>TRBD2|few|TRBJ2-5|TRBV20-1|14
CSGVNYHGGNRQYF
TGCAGTGGGGTAAACTACCACGGGGGGAACCGCCAGTACTTC
>-|-|TRBJ1-4|TRBV29-1|12
CSVLGQEEKLFF
TGCAGCGTTTTGGGACAAGAAGAAAAACTGTTTTTT
>TRBD1|-|TRBJ2-5|TRBV29-1|14
CSVGDRVTQETQYF
TGCAGCGTGGGGGACAGGGTAACTCAAGAGACCCAGTACTTC
>-|-|TRBJ2-1|TRBV4-2|15
CASSPGVRGPNEQFF
TGTGCCAGCAGCCCTGGGGTGCGGGGCCCGAATGAGCAGTTCTTC
>-|many|TRBJ2-7|TRBV4-3|14
CASSQDPRTAEQYF
TGCGCCAGCAGCCAAGATCCCCGGACGGCCGAGCAGTACTTC
>-|few|TRBJ2-3|TRBV12-3/TRBV12-4|14
CASSLGGRTDTQYF
TGTGCCAGCAGTTTGGGGGGTAGAACAGATACGCAGTATTTT
>-|many|TRBJ2-1|TRBV11-3|13
CASSLDWGYEQFF
TGTGCCAGCAGCTTAGATTGGGGGTATGAGCAGTTCTTC
>TRBD1|medium-sized|TRBJ2-1|TRBV20-1|14
CSALGGRGFNEQFF
TGCAGTGCCCTAGGGGGCAGGGGATTCAATGAGCAGTTCTTC
>-|-|TRBJ1-2|TRBV4-2|13
CASSQDLGFGYTF
TGTGCCAGCAGCCAAGATTTGGGGTTTGGCTACACCTTC
>-|hyperexpanded|TRBJ2-3|TRBV5-1|17
CASSVEAKELSTDTQYF
TGCGCCAGCAGCGTCGAGGCTAAGGAGCTCAGCACAGATACGCAGTATTTT
>-|-|TRBJ1-2|TRBV30|14
CAWSARTVNYGYTF
TGTGCCTGGAGCGCCCGGACGGTGAACTATGGCTACACCTTC
>TRBD2|many|TRBJ2-1|TRBV28|15
CASTLGLANVNEQFF
TGTGCCAGCACCTTGGGACTAGCAAACGTCAATGAGCAGTTCTTC
>-|many|TRBJ1-5|TRBV28|13
CASSRGENQPQHF
TGTGCCAGCAGTCGGGGCGAAAATCAGCCCCAGCATTTT
>-|many|TRBJ2-1|TRBV29-1|13
CSVGHKDSGEQFF
TGCAGCGTGGGCCACAAGGACAGTGGTGAGCAGTTCTTC
>-|many|TRBJ2-4|TRBV19|13
CASSIEPGNIQYF
TGTGCCAGTAGTATAGAGCCAGGGAACATTCAGTACTTC
>-|many|TRBJ2-3|TRBV28|12
CASNPGPWTQYF
TGTGCCAGCAATCCGGGACCTTGGACGCAGTATTTT
>-|-|TRBJ2-1|TRBV12-3/TRBV12-4|14
CASSFDGGPFEQFF
TGTGCCAGCAGTTTTGATGGTGGCCCCTTTGAGCAGTTCTTC
>-|-|TRBJ1-6|TRBV6-2/TRBV6-3|16
CASSRGIWSENSPLHF
TGTGCCAGCAGCCGAGGAATATGGTCGGAGAATTCACCCCTCCACTTT
>-|many|TRBJ1-4|TRBV18|17
CASSPPVWEGMDEKLFF
TGTGCCAGCTCACCACCGGTCTGGGAGGGTATGGATGAAAAACTGTTTTTT
>TRBD2|many|TRBJ2-5|TRBV7-2|15
CASTFSGGASETQYF
TGTGCCAGCACTTTTAGCGGGGGGGCCTCAGAGACCCAGTACTTC
>-|many|TRBJ2-2|TRBV7-2|15
CASSPSFGNTGELFF
TGTGCCAGCAGCCCATCATTCGGAAACACCGGGGAGCTGTTTTTT
>-|many|TRBJ1-6|TRBV6-5|18
CASSYSRQGSSYNSPLHF
TGTGCCAGCAGTTACTCGAGGCAAGGAAGCTCCTATAATTCACCCCTCCACTTT
>-|many|TRBJ1-6|TRBV19|12
CASNRANSPLHF
TGTGCCAGTAACAGGGCCAATTCACCCCTCCACTTT
>TRBD2|medium-sized|TRBJ2-3|TRBV5-1|16
CASRQTSGGATDTQYF
TGCGCCAGCAGACAGACTAGCGGGGGGGCGACAGATACGCAGTATTTT
>TRBD1|many|TRBJ2-5|TRBV11-3|14
CASSSGTGEETQYF
TGTGCCAGCAGCTCCGGGACAGGGGAGGAGACCCAGTACTTC
>-|many|TRBJ1-2|TRBV25-1|14
CASSENPELDGYTF
TGTGCCAGCAGTGAAAACCCCGAATTGGATGGCTACACCTTC
>TRBD2|many|TRBJ2-7|TRBV7-2|14
CASSATSAPYEQYF
TGTGCCAGCAGCGCGACTAGCGCGCCCTACGAGCAGTACTTC
>-|many|TRBJ1-2|TRBV11-2|18
CASSLDPRAHTPNYGYTF
TGTGCCAGCAGCTTAGATCCCCGGGCCCACACCCCTAACTATGGCTACACCTTC
>-|few|TRBJ1-5|TRBV28|12
CASSFSRQPQHF
TGTGCCAGCAGTTTTAGCCGTCAGCCCCAGCATTTT
>TRBD1|many|TRBJ1-4|TRBV20-1|13
CSASRQGREKLFF
TGCAGTGCCTCACGACAGGGTCGGGAAAAACTGTTTTTT